This T cell receptor beta chain was sequenced during a study of blood T cells in healthy people across ages. CDR1 and CDR2 from the germline V gene are MNHEY and SVGAGI. Unmatched junction bases numbered 5, after V lost 2 bases and J lost 4 bases. The CDR3 has 15 residues. This clonotype showed up just a few times. Next came a second PCR, run for about 7 to 12 cycles, which used a sample-barcoded 5' primer along with a J-beta primer mix. TCRdb re-derived calls from the 5' RACE reads in MiXCR, one entry per CDR3 protein. The profile shows a few hundred thousand distinct CDR3 sequences, approximately 47% of them singletons.

This receptor was taken from a man in his sixties in good health. The sample was blood. The chain links TRBV6-5 to TRBJ1-2; TRBD1 matches 9 bases. The CDR3 DNA reads as TGTGCCAGCAGTTACGAAACAGGGGGCTTCTATGGCTACACCTTC. Translated, it gives CASSYETGGFYGYTF.